This is a list of T cell receptor beta chains from one sample in a study of blood T cell repertoires in COVID-19. Profiling relied on immunoSEQ multiplex PCR, and the TCRdb table lists in-frame clones only, not all of them. The table lists approximately 200,000 clones, about 86% of them singletons, with roughly 1.3% in the top ten. The sample consisted of PBMCs or T cells enriched from blood (not recorded which). The receptors were sampled from a woman between 40 and 55 years old with acute COVID-19. Each CDR3 is given with its conserved first and last residue. The D gene is left open where the match is weak. Size is stated for part of the rows, as once, few or many counts, or as a class when the clone is expanded.

NA	NA	TRBV29-1	TRBJ1-4	CSVADLRAGNEKLFF	TGCAGCGTTGCTGATCTCAGGGCAGGTAATGAAAAACTGTTTTTT
NA	TRBD1	TRBV25-1	TRBJ2-1	CASSAPGTGRWNEQFF	TGTGCCAGCAGTGCTCCCGGGACAGGGCGTTGGAATGAGCAGTTCTTC
few	TRBD2	TRBV19	TRBJ2-2	CASSMGSGRAYTGELFF	TGTGCCAGTAGTATGGGTAGCGGGAGGGCCTACACCGGGGAGCTGTTTTTT
NA	NA	TRBV14	TRBJ1-3	CASSRTTGPSGNTIYF	TGTGCCAGCAGCCGAACTACAGGACCTAGTGGAAACACCATATATTTT
NA	NA	TRBV18	TRBJ2-1	CASSGRQGRTINEQFF	TGTGCCAGCTCCGGTAGGCAGGGCCGTACCATAAATGAGCAGTTCTTC
NA	TRBD2	TRBV6-6	TRBJ2-1	CASSPWLAGGESSYNEQFF	TGTGCCAGCAGTCCCTGGCTAGCGGGAGGGGAGAGCTCCTACAATGAGCAGTTCTTC
NA	NA	TRBV2	TRBJ1-5	CASMLALSNQPQHF	TGTGCCAGCATGCTGGCCTTGAGCAATCAGCCCCAGCATTTT
NA	NA	TRBV23-1	TRBJ1-2	CASSQSRRVGGYTF	TGCGCCAGCAGTCAATCGAGGAGGGTCGGCGGCTACACCTTC
NA	NA	TRBV7-2	TRBJ1-1	CASSLAQGRGEAFF	TGTGCCAGCAGCTTAGCGCAGGGAAGAGGCGAAGCTTTCTTT
NA	NA	TRBV7-2	TRBJ1-3	CASSLDRNTIYF	TGTGCCAGCAGCTTAGACAGGAACACCATATATTTT
NA	NA	TRBV5-1	TRBJ2-3	CASSFTTGSTDTQYF	TGCGCCAGCAGTTTTACGACGGGGAGCACAGATACGCAGTATTTT
few	TRBD2	TRBV24-1	TRBJ2-1	CATGTSGGSLANEQFF	TGTGCCACAGGGACTAGCGGGGGGTCTCTCGCCAATGAGCAGTTCTTC
once	NA	TRBV6-2/TRBV6-3	TRBJ1-5	CASSSRQDNPGYQPQHF	TGTGCCAGCAGTTCCAGACAGGACAACCCCGGATATCAGCCCCAGCATTTT
NA	NA	TRBV19	TRBJ1-5	CASSMVLGGNQPQHF	TGTGCCAGTAGTATGGTTCTGGGAGGGAATCAGCCCCAGCATTTT
NA	TRBD2	TRBV29-1	TRBJ2-1	CSVALLAGEPASYNEQFF	TGCAGCGTTGCTTTGCTAGCGGGAGAGCCCGCCTCCTACAATGAGCAGTTCTTC
NA	NA	TRBV2	TRBJ1-1	CASSEQGYTEAFF	TGTGCCAGCAGTGAACAGGGCTACACTGAAGCTTTCTTT
NA	NA	TRBV19	TRBJ2-1	CASREDKRNEQFF	TGTGCCAGTAGAGAGGACAAACGGAATGAGCAGTTCTTC
NA	TRBD1	TRBV4-3	TRBJ1-2	CASSQDTNGQGFYGYTF	TGCGCCAGCAGCCAAGATACGAACGGACAGGGGTTCTATGGCTACACCTTC
NA	TRBD1	TRBV9	TRBJ2-2	CASSVRQGAYTGELFF	TGTGCCAGCAGCGTTCGACAGGGGGCGTACACCGGGGAGCTGTTTTTT
NA	TRBD1	TRBV19	TRBJ2-1	CASSGNQGQAVFF	TGTGCCAGTAGCGGAAACCAGGGACAGGCCGTGTTCTTC
NA	TRBD2	TRBV11-3	TRBJ2-3	CASSLRGTSGNPSTDTQYF	TGTGCCAGCAGCTTGAGGGGGACTAGCGGAAACCCTAGCACAGATACGCAGTATTTT
NA	NA	TRBV19	TRBJ1-2	CASSTTLQGSYGYTF	TGTGCCAGTAGTACCACTCTCCAGGGATCCTATGGCTACACCTTC
once	TRBD2	TRBV7-2	TRBJ2-3	CASSLGRQLAGLTDTQYF	TGTGCCAGCAGCTTAGGCCGGCAACTAGCGGGCCTCACAGATACGCAGTATTTT
NA	TRBD1	TRBV2	TRBJ2-2	CASLPGTVATGELFF	TGTGCCAGCCTACCCGGGACAGTTGCAACCGGGGAGCTGTTTTTT
NA	NA	TRBV4-2	TRBJ2-2	CASTGPDTGELFF	TGTGCCAGCACGGGGCCCGACACCGGGGAGCTGTTTTTT
NA	TRBD1	TRBV7-9	TRBJ2-7	CASLNKTGPYEQYF	TGTGCCAGCCTAAATAAGACAGGGCCCTACGAGCAGTACTTC
NA	TRBD1	TRBV18	TRBJ1-1	CASSATGENTEAFF	TGTGCCAGCTCAGCGACAGGGGAGAACACTGAAGCTTTCTTT
few	TRBD2	TRBV5-6	TRBJ2-3	CASSLVSGGQAVDTQYF	TGTGCCAGCAGCTTGGTTAGCGGGGGGCAGGCAGTGGATACGCAGTATTTT
NA	TRBD1	TRBV6-5	TRBJ1-2	CASSSGTGARGGYTF	TGTGCCAGCAGTTCCGGGACAGGGGCACGAGGAGGCTACACCTTC
NA	TRBD1	TRBV6-5	TRBJ1-4	CASSSTGTGGEKLFF	TGTGCCAGCAGTTCCACCGGGACAGGGGGTGAAAAACTGTTTTTT
NA	NA	TRBV9	TRBJ2-3	CASSDSLEEDTQYF	TGTGCCAGCAGCGACTCTCTAGAGGAAGATACGCAGTATTTT
NA	NA	TRBV2	TRBJ1-1	CASSEPLGDMDGITEAFF	TGTGCCAGCAGTGAACCCCTGGGTGACATGGACGGGATCACTGAAGCTTTCTTT
NA	TRBD2	TRBV13	TRBJ2-3	CASSWTSGGQYITDTQYF	TGTGCCAGCAGCTGGACTAGCGGGGGCCAATATATCACAGATACGCAGTATTTT
once	NA	TRBV30	TRBJ1-2	CAWRTTHPGGYGYTF	TGTGCCTGGAGGACGACCCACCCGGGGGGTTATGGCTACACCTTC
NA	NA	TRBV20-1	TRBJ1-2	CSASTGHLYGYTF	TGCAGTGCTAGTACAGGACACCTCTATGGCTACACCTTC
NA	TRBD1	TRBV5-5	TRBJ1-1	CASSQGQGTVNTEAFF	TGTGCCAGCAGCCAGGGACAGGGAACAGTGAACACTGAAGCTTTCTTT
NA	TRBD1	TRBV28	TRBJ1-6	CASRTGWDSPLHF	TGTGCCAGCAGGACAGGGTGGGATTCACCCCTCCACTTT
NA	NA	TRBV9	TRBJ1-4	CASSVGQGNEKLFF	TGTGCCAGCAGCGTAGGGCAGGGGAATGAAAAACTGTTTTTT
NA	TRBD2	TRBV4-1	TRBJ2-1	CASSQDLGGALGYNEQFF	TGCGCCAGCAGCCAAGATCTCGGGGGGGCGTTGGGCTACAATGAGCAGTTCTTC
NA	TRBD1	TRBV24-1	TRBJ1-5	CATSDPGQGGGNQPQHF	TGTGCCACCAGTGATCCGGGACAGGGGGGGGGCAATCAGCCCCAGCATTTT
NA	TRBD1	TRBV7-2	TRBJ2-7	CASRLQTGSSYEQYF	TGTGCCAGCAGACTCCAGACAGGGTCATCCTACGAGCAGTACTTC
NA	TRBD1	TRBV18	TRBJ1-6	CASSATGKDSPLHF	TGTGCCAGCTCCGCGACAGGGAAGGATTCACCCCTCCACTTT
NA	TRBD2	TRBV19	TRBJ2-7	CASSIASVTSGSYEQYF	TGTGCCAGTAGTATAGCATCAGTGACTAGCGGGAGCTACGAGCAGTACTTC
NA	NA	TRBV7-6	TRBJ2-2	CASSLGGGGGGELFF	TGTGCCAGCAGCTTAGGCGGGGGCGGTGGCGGGGAGCTGTTTTTT
NA	NA	TRBV21-1	TRBJ1-1	CAGRQGASENTEAFF	TGTGCCGGACGACAGGGGGCCTCCGAGAACACTGAAGCTTTCTTT
few	NA	TRBV19	TRBJ2-2	CASSTLGGVSGELFF	TGTGCCAGTAGTACCCTAGGAGGGGTATCAGGGGAGCTGTTTTTT
NA	NA	TRBV6-5	TRBJ1-2	CASNGGGSYGYTF	TGTGCCAGCAATGGGGGGGGCTCTTATGGCTACACCTTC
NA	TRBD2	TRBV4-1	TRBJ2-7	CASSQGASGTSEQYF	TGCGCCAGCAGCCAAGGCGCTAGCGGGACATCCGAGCAGTACTTC